The clone carrying this T cell receptor (beta chain) was seen once. What it binds is unknown. These data come from a study of T cell responses to AZD1222 COVID-19 vaccine. The study, taken as a whole, reports: Reports indicate that nearly half of spike-specific TCRs are directed at unmutated variant regions.

Method: immunoSEQ multiplex PCR; TCRdb's copy keeps in-frame clones and lacks some. The repertoire holds around 85,000 clones, with roughly 90% as singletons. It was second doses at about 4 or about 12 weeks that were pooled. The CDR3 runs to 12 residues. CDR1 and CDR2 from the germline V gene are MDHEN and SYDVKM. V gave up 1 base and J gave up 8 bases, with 8 bases separating them. This sequence joins TRBV28 and TRBJ1-2, with D unclear. The sample consisted of peripheral blood, taken 28 days after the second AZD1222 dose. The source is an adult who received the AZD1222 COVID-19 vaccine. CDR3 region: CASSLSEKGYTF. In DNA form, the CDR3 reads TGTGCCAGCAGTTTATCAGAGAAGGGCTACACCTTC.